These 17 T cell receptor beta chains came from one sample sequenced in a study of cytomegalovirus exposure and HLA in healthy donors. Clones were sequenced by immunoSEQ multiplex PCR, and TCRdb holds only the in-frame ones, with some missing. The table records 260,000 or so clones, roughly 87% of them present only once. Sequencing was done on a sample of PBMCs. All receptors derive from a woman between 25 and 40 years old in good health and CMV-seronegative.

The chain employs TRBV19 and TRBJ2-2, with TRBD1 identical over 7 bases. Germline CDR1 and CDR2: LNHDA and SQIVND (reference sequence). V shed 3 bases and J 4 bases; nucleotides not matched to a gene: 8. The CDR3 totals 16 residues. CDR3 protein: CASSIVGGQPTGELFF. CDR3 bases: TGTGCCAGTAGTATTGTAGGGGGACAGCCCACCGGGGAGCTGTTTTTT.

This clone was seen more than once but under ten times. The V call is TRBV28, the J call TRBJ2-7; D gene ambiguous. Germline-derived CDR1 and CDR2 are MDHEN and SYDVKM. The CDR3 runs 12 residues. Trimming removed 6 bases at V and 7 bases at J, with 13 bases between. This CDR3 reads CASRGAFEEQYF. The DNA of the CDR3 is TGTGCCAGCAGAGGAGCATTTGAGGAGCAGTACTTC. Full variable domain (outside the CDR3, taken from reference TRBV28 and TRBJ2-7): DVKVTQSSRYLVKRTGEKVFLECVQDMDHENMFWYRQDPGLGLRLIYFSYDVKMKEKGDIPEGYSVSREKKERFSLILESASTNQTSMYLCASRGAFEEQYFGPGTRLTVT.

This rearrangement joins TRBV5-6 to TRBJ2-2, with a weak D call TRBD2 (6 bases). Germline loops: CDR1 SGHDT, CDR2 YYEEEE. The CDR3 length is 16 residues. V lost 3 bases to trimming and J lost 1 base, with 13 bases between them. The CDR3 DNA sequence: TGTGCCAGCAGCTCCCCAGGAGGGGTGAACACCGGGGAGCTGTTTTTT. Translating gives CASSSPGGVNTGELFF. The full variable domain, in which reference TRBV5-6 and TRBJ2-2 provide the parts outside the CDR3, is DAGVTQSPTHLIKTRGQQVTLRCSPKSGHDTVSWYQQALGQGPQFIFQYYEEEERQRGNFPDRFSGHQFPNYSSELNVNALLLGDSALYLCASSSPGGVNTGELFFGEGSRLTVL.

The J gene is TRBJ2-7, the V gene TRBV7-3; the D gene is possibly TRBD2 (5 bases). V was pared by 1 base and J by 3 bases, with 13 bases between. In germline, CDR1 is SGHTA, CDR2 FQGTGA. This CDR3 contains 15 residues. The CDR3 coding sequence is TGTGCCAGCAGCTTAAATGTTGGCGGGTACTACGAGCAGTACTTC. Protein: CASSLNVGGYYEQYF.

This clone was observed once. The chain employs TRBV5-6 and TRBJ2-7, with D perhaps TRBD1 or TRBD2 (5 bases each). Deletions cut 3 bases from V and 0 bases from J, with 7 bases between. Germline CDR1 SGHDT, CDR2 YYEEEE. This CDR3 contains 13 residues. The CDR3 DNA sequence: TGTGCCAGCAGCTATGGGACCTCCTACGAGCAGTACTTC. It encodes CASSYGTSYEQYF.

The chain uses TRBV7-9 and TRBJ1-3; no definite D call. This CDR3 has 15 residues. V lost 2 bases, J lost 2 bases, and 10 bases lay in between. The V gene's germline CDR1 is SEHNR and CDR2 FQNEAQ (reference sequence). The CDR3: CASSLWEVAGNTIYF. The DNA of the CDR3 is TGTGCCAGCAGCTTATGGGAAGTAGCTGGAAACACCATATATTTT.

The chain recombines TRBV19 with TRBJ2-1, with D possibly being TRBD1 or TRBD2 (6 bases each). This CDR3 is 11 amino acids long. V was trimmed by 11 bases and J by 8 bases, leaving 13 bases between them. Germline loops: CDR1 LNHDA, CDR2 SQIVND (reference sequence). CDR3 sequence reads: CAAIRGDEQFF. The CDR3 bases are TGTGCCGCCATTAGGGGGGATGAGCAGTTCTTC.

The chain links TRBV7-8 to TRBJ2-7; no firm D call. The germline gives CDR1 SGHVS, CDR2 FQNEAQ. V gave up 2 bases and J gave up 1 base, with 6 bases separating them. The CDR3 has 13 amino acids. The CDR3 region is CASSLWGSYEQYF. CDR3 nucleotide sequence: TGTGCCAGCAGCTTATGGGGTTCCTACGAGCAGTACTTC.

The gene calls are TRBV30 and TRBJ2-3; TRBD2 matches at 12 bases. V dropped 2 bases and J dropped 4; count of bases not matched to a gene: 4. CDR1 GTSNPN and CDR2 SVGIG come from the germline V gene (reference sequence). The CDR3 length is 15 residues. The CDR3 coding sequence is TGTGCCTGGAGTCCCCTAGCGGGAGGGCCAGATACGCAGTATTTT. This sequence encodes CAWSPLAGGPDTQYF.

This clone was observed a single time. The chain is built from TRBV14 and TRBJ2-7; 7 bases map to TRBD2. Germline-derived CDR1 and CDR2 are SGHDN and FVKESK. This CDR3 is 15 amino acids long. Trimming removed 4 bases from V and 5 bases from J; junction bases left unmatched: 11. The CDR3 DNA is TGTGCCAGCAGCCTCCAAGCGGGGAGGGCCCACGAGCAGTACTTC. This codes for CASSLQAGRAHEQYF.

The rearrangement joins TRBV28 to TRBJ2-7; D may be TRBD1 (5 bases). The CDR3 contains 13 residues. Germline V gene lookup returns CDR1 MDHEN and CDR2 SYDVKM. V lost 6 bases and J lost 0, with 9 bases in between. Here the CDR3 DNA reads TGTGCCAGCAGGGCACAGGTCTCCTACGAGCAGTACTTC. This codes for CASRAQVSYEQYF. The full variable domain, in which reference TRBV28 and TRBJ2-7 provide the parts outside the CDR3, is DVKVTQSSRYLVKRTGEKVFLECVQDMDHENMFWYRQDPGLGLRLIYFSYDVKMKEKGDIPEGYSVSREKKERFSLILESASTNQTSMYLCASRAQVSYEQYFGPGTRLTVT.

The chain employs TRBV12-5 and TRBJ2-1; D gene uncertain. Between the trimmed V and J ends, which lost 4 bases and 5 bases, there was a span of 3 bases. CDR1 and CDR2 (germline): LGHNT, FRNRAP. The CDR3 contains 11 residues. CDR3: CASGYDNEQFF. CDR3 DNA: TGTGCTAGTGGTTACGACAATGAGCAGTTCTTC.

V and J are TRBV6-5 and TRBJ2-2, with D unclear. Germline V gene data show CDR1 as MNHEY and CDR2 as SVGAGI. This CDR3 has 15 amino acids. V was pared by 0 bases and J by 5 bases, with 10 bases between. DNA of the CDR3: TGTGCCAGCAGTTACTCCCGAAGGTGGACCGGGGAGCTGTTTTTT. Amino acid sequence: CASSYSRRWTGELFF.

This chain connects TRBV29-1 to TRBJ2-1; D might be TRBD2 (5 bases). Germline loops: CDR1 SQVTM, CDR2 ANQGSEA. Deletions cut 3 bases from V and 7 bases from J, with 13 bases between. CDR3 length equals 13 residues. The CDR3 DNA reads as TGCAGCGTTGATGGCCCGAGGGCGAATGAGCAGTTCTTC. This gives the protein CSVDGPRANEQFF.

The chain employs TRBV9 and TRBJ2-6, with no clear D. There are 17 residues in the CDR3. V was shortened by 0 bases and J by 1 base, with 11 bases between the two germline ends. The V gene's germline CDR1 is SGDLS and CDR2 YYNGEE. The CDR3 loop is CASSVDQTISGANVLTF. As DNA, the CDR3 is TGTGCCAGCAGCGTAGATCAGACGATATCTGGGGCCAACGTCCTGACTTTC.

The J gene is TRBJ1-1, the V gene TRBV7-8; no firm D call. This CDR3 region has 14 residues. CDR1 and CDR2 from the germline V gene are SGHVS and FQNEAQ. Trimming left V 1 base short and J 0 bases short, with 6 bases between. This CDR3 is CASSLVNMNTEAFF. For the CDR3, the DNA is TGTGCCAGCAGCTTAGTTAATATGAACACTGAAGCTTTCTTT.

The J gene is TRBJ2-7, the V gene TRBV28, with D maybe TRBD2 (5 bases). V was clipped by 7 bases and J by 3 bases, with 19 bases between them. Germline V CDR1 and CDR2: MDHEN, SYDVKM. This CDR3 comprises 15 residues. This chain's CDR3 is CASTSPRAGSYEQYF. CDR3 coding DNA: TGTGCCAGCACCTCACCGAGGGCGGGCAGCTACGAGCAGTACTTC.